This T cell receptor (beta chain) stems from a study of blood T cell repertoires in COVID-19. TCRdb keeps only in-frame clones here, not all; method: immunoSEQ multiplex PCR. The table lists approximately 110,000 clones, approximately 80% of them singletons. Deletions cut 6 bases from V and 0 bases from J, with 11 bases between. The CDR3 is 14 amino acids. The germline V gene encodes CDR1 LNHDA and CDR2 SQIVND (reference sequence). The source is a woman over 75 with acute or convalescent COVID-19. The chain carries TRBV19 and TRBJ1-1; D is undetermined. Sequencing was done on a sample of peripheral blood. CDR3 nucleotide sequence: TGTGCCAGTAGGATGACATCTATGAACACTGAAGCTTTCTTT. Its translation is CASRMTSMNTEAFF.